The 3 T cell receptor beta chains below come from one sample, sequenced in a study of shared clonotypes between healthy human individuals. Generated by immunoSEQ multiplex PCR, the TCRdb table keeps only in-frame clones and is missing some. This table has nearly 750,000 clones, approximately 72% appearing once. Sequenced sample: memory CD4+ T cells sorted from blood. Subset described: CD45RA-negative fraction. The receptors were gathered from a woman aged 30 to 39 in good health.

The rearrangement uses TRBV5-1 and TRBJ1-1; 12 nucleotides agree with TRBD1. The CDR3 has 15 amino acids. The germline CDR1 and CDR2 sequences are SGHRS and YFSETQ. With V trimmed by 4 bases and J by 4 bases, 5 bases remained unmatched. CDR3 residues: CASSGTGGTGTEAFF. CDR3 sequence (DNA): TGCGCCAGCAGCGGGACAGGGGGCACGGGCACTGAAGCTTTCTTT.

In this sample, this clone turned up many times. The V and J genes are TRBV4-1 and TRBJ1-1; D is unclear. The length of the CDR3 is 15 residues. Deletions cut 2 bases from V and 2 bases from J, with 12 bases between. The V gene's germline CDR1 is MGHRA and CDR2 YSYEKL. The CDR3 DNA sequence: TGCGCCAGCAGCCAAACCCGGGCGGGAAACACTGAAGCTTTCTTT. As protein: CASSQTRAGNTEAFF.

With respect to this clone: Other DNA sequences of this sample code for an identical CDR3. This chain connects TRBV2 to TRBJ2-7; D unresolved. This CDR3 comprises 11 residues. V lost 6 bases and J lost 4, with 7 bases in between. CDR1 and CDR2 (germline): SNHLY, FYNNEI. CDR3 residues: CASSPKYEQYF. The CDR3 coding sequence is TGTGCCAGCAGCCCAAAATACGAGCAGTACTTC.